These T cell receptor beta chains were read from a single sample in a study of beta chain features in type 1 diabetes. Only in-frame clones appear in the TCRdb table, and some are missing; sequencing was by immunoSEQ multiplex PCR. Seen here are roughly 150,000 clones, 11% observed once, and the top ten hold under 2.5%. The source material was central memory CD4+ T cells from blood. The receptors were sampled from a man aged 18-30 years in good health. The CDR3 runs from the conserved cysteine through the conserved F or W. Each record gives: J gene, V gene, D gene, clone size, CDR3 protein, CDR3 DNA. A D gene is named only where the DNA matches it firmly. Expanded clones are given a class, and other clones once, few, many or no size at all.

TRBJ2-5,TRBV4-2,.,.,CASSPSGVGFTETQYF,TGTGCCAGCAGCCCATCAGGGGTTGGGTTTACAGAGACCCAGTACTTC
TRBJ2-2,TRBV19,TRBD2,.,CASGTSGRASNTGELFF,TGTGCCAGCGGAACTAGCGGGAGGGCCTCGAACACCGGGGAGCTGTTTTTT
TRBJ2-1,TRBV7-3,TRBD1,.,CASSFNRDRVSEQFF,TGTGCCAGCAGCTTTAACCGGGACAGGGTGAGTGAGCAGTTCTTC
TRBJ2-1,TRBV28,TRBD2,few,CASSSHPGTSGLYNEQFF,TGTGCCAGCAGTTCCCATCCCGGGACTAGCGGACTATACAATGAGCAGTTCTTC
TRBJ1-1,TRBV19,.,few,CASRGDRPVAFF,TGTGCCAGTAGAGGCGACAGGCCGGTGGCTTTCTTT
TRBJ1-2,TRBV30,TRBD1,.,CAWSVRAGGGYTF,TGTGCCTGGAGTGTACGGGCAGGGGGAGGCTACACCTTC
TRBJ2-3,TRBV6-5,TRBD2,.,CASSSGLSNTQYF,TGTGCCAGCTCTAGCGGGCTCTCGAATACGCAGTATTTT
TRBJ1-1,TRBV30,.,.,CAWNRVRSEAFF,TGTGCCTGGAACCGGGTGCGCTCTGAAGCTTTCTTT
TRBJ1-1,TRBV14,.,.,CASTLTSNTEAFF,TGTGCCAGCACCCTAACTAGTAACACTGAAGCTTTCTTT
TRBJ2-1,TRBV5-1,TRBD1,once,CASRKTGQGNHEQFF,TGCGCCAGCAGAAAAACGGGACAGGGGAACCATGAGCAGTTCTTC
TRBJ2-2,TRBV19,.,.,CASSIDRRGRTGELFF,TGTGCCAGTAGCATCGACCGACGGGGGCGAACCGGGGAGCTGTTTTTT
TRBJ2-7,TRBV11-3,.,.,CASSLAPTGPYEQYF,TGTGCCAGCAGCTTAGCCCCCACGGGGCCCTACGAGCAGTACTTC
TRBJ1-2,TRBV13,.,few,CASKLGVHGYTF,TGTGCCAGCAAGCTCGGGGTGCATGGCTACACCTTC
TRBJ2-1,TRBV2,TRBD2,few,CASSETSGWNEQFF,TGTGCCAGCAGCGAGACTAGCGGGTGGAATGAGCAGTTCTTC
TRBJ2-7,TRBV7-9,TRBD2,few,CASSWTSGSPLRYF,TGTGCCAGCAGCTGGACTAGCGGGAGTCCTCTCCGGTACTTC
TRBJ1-1,TRBV10-3,TRBD1,.,CAIKGDSLNTEAFF,TGTGCCATCAAGGGGGACAGCTTGAACACTGAAGCTTTCTTT
TRBJ2-3,TRBV30,.,few,CAWSGGLADTQYF,TGTGCCTGGAGTGGCGGTCTCGCAGATACGCAGTATTTT